This T cell receptor (beta chain) was recorded in a study of blood T cell repertoires in COVID-19. As for the study in general: The study drew acute and convalescent COVID-19 samples from the United States, Italy and Spain. PBMCs, B-cell-depleted T cells, or T cells were the source of the cDNA or gDNA that made up the material.

With 6 bases clipped from V and 2 bases from J, the junction kept 4 bases outside the gene matches. Germline lookup yields CDR1 SNHLY and CDR2 FYNNEI. The CDR3 is 14 residues long. In the original workflow: Using reference gene primer amplification, nucleated cell counts were estimated. Sequenced by immunoSEQ multiplex PCR; TCRdb stores in-frame clones only, minus some. The DNA was the basis for D and trimming; V, J and clone size are from that table. The table lists some 73,000 clones, under 90% of them singletons. The receptor was derived from a woman aged 60-75 years with acute or convalescent COVID-19. The sample taken for sequencing was peripheral blood. The V call is TRBV2, the J call TRBJ1-5; 7 bases are shared with TRBD1. The CDR3: CASRGTGGNQPQHF. In DNA form, the CDR3 reads TGTGCCAGCAGGGGTACAGGGGGCAATCAGCCCCAGCATTTT.